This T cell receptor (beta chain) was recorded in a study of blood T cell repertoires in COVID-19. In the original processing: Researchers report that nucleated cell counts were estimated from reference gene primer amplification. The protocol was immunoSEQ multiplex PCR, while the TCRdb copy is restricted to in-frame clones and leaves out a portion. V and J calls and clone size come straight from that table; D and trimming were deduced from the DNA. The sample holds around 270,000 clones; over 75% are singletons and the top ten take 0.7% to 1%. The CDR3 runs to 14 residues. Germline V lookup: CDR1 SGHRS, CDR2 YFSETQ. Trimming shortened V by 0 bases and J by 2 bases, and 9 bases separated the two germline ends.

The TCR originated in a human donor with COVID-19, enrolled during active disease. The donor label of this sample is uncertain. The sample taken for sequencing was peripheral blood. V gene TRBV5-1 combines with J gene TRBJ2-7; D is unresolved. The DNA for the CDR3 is TGCGCCAGCAGCTTGGACAGCCTAACCTACGAGCAGTACTTC. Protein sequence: CASSLDSLTYEQYF. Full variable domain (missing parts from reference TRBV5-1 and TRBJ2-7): KAGVTQTPRYLIKTRGQQVTLSCSPISGHRSVSWYQQTPGQGLQFLFEYFSETQRNKGNFPGRFSGRQFSNSRSEMNVSTLELGDSALYLCASSLDSLTYEQYFGPGTRLTVT.